What follows are 7 T cell receptor beta chains derived from one specimen sequenced in a study of blood T cell repertoires in COVID-19. Profiled with immunoSEQ multiplex PCR; TCRdb holds only in-frame clones, not every one. The sample has about 94,000 clones, 80% to 85% seen once. The sequenced sample was peripheral blood. The receptors shown here come from a man aged 55-75 years with acute or convalescent COVID-19.

The chain couples TRBV7-6 to TRBJ2-5, with 7 bases lining up with TRBD1. There are 16 residues in the CDR3. The junction had 10 bases not matched to a gene; V was cut back by 6 bases and J by 0 bases. Per the germline V gene, CDR1 is SGHVS and CDR2 is FNYEAQ. As DNA, the CDR3 is TGTGCCAGCAGTCCCCCGTACAGGGGATACCAAGAGACCCAGTACTTC. Translating it yields CASSPPYRGYQETQYF. Combining the CDR3 with reference TRBV7-6 and TRBJ2-5 gives the whole variable domain GAGVSQSPRYKVTKRGQDVALRCDPISGHVSLYWYRQALGQGPEFLTYFNYEAQQDKSGLPNDRFSAERPEGSISTLTIQRTEQRDSAMYRCASSPPYRGYQETQYFGPGTRLLVL.

In the case of this clone: At one boundary the junction diverges from the germline segment, which might be a read error. The V and J genes are TRBV7-9 and TRBJ1-3, with a weak D call TRBD1 (5 bases). Germline-derived CDR1 and CDR2 are SEHNR and FQNEAQ (reference sequence). This CDR3 is 11 amino acids long. The CDR3 DNA is TGTGCCAGCAGCTTCTCAGGGCTGAAGGGTTTT. Translated: CASSFSGLKGF. Using reference TRBV7-9 and TRBJ1-3 for the parts outside the CDR3, the full variable domain is DTGVSQNPRHKITKRGQNVTFRCDPISEHNRLYWYRQTLGQGPEFLTYFQNEAQLEKSRLLSDRFSAERPKGSFSTLEIQRTEQGDSAMYLCASSFSGLKGFGEGSWLTVV.

The gene calls are TRBV7-8 and TRBJ2-1, with TRBD2 matching over 13 bases. J was trimmed by 8 bases and V by 5 bases; bases with no gene match: 3. Germline lookup yields CDR1 SGHVS and CDR2 FQNEAQ. The CDR3 has 14 residues. CDR3 bases: TGTGCCAGCAGCCGACTAGCGGGGGGCCATGAGCAGTTCTTC. Residues: CASSRLAGGHEQFF.

The chain combines TRBV2 with TRBJ1-2, with 9 bases lining up with TRBD1. Looked up from germline, CDR1 is SNHLY and CDR2 is FYNNEI. The length of the CDR3 is 12 residues. The J segment lost 8 bases and the V segment lost 7 bases, leaving 5 bases of the junction unmatched. The CDR3: CASMKDRGGYTF. CDR3 bases: TGTGCCAGCATGAAGGACAGGGGCGGCTACACCTTC.

This rearrangement joins TRBV30 to TRBJ2-7; tentatively, D is TRBD2 (6 bases). V was cut by 0 bases and J by 3 bases, with 9 bases left in between. CDR1 GTSNPN and CDR2 SVGIG come from the germline V gene (reference sequence). The CDR3 is made up of 13 amino acids. The CDR3, as DNA: TGTGCCTGGAGTGTGGGAGGAGGCTACGAGCAGTACTTC. Residues: CAWSVGGGYEQYF.

This chain uses TRBV3-1 (or the pseudogene TRBV3-2) with TRBJ2-3; perhaps TRBD1 as D (6 bases). Germline CDR1 reads LGHDT; CDR2 reads YNNKEL (reference sequence). The CDR3 loop spans 18 amino acids. With 5 bases removed from V and 0 bases from J, the gap between germline ends came to 21 bases. CDR3 sequence: CASSSLTGTLASTDTQYF. CDR3 coding DNA: TGTGCCAGCAGCTCCTTAACCGGGACATTGGCTAGCACAGATACGCAGTATTTT.

This rearrangement joins TRBV4-3 to TRBJ2-7, with TRBD1 as a possible D gene (6 bases). CDR3 size: 14 residues. Germline assignment: CDR1 LGHNA and CDR2 YSLEER. The V and J ends lost 0 bases and 2 bases respectively, with 8 bases between them. The CDR3 nucleotides read TGCGCCAGCAGCCAAGACCAGGGGCCCTACGAGCAGTACTTC. Translated: CASSQDQGPYEQYF.